The clone carrying this T cell receptor (beta chain) was seen a handful of times. The antigen is not known. This specimen comes from a study of shared clonotypes between healthy human individuals. Study-wide background: Three plates were used per donor for CD4 naive, three for CD4 memory, two for CD8 naive and one for CD8 memory. Study-wide findings and caveats: Despite large depth, rarefaction showed incomplete sorted-subset sequencing.

Germline V gives CDR1 LNHDA, CDR2 SQIVND (reference sequence). The CDR3 loop spans 14 amino acids. With V trimmed by 6 bases and J by 3 bases, 7 bases remained unmatched. Only in-frame clones appear in the TCRdb table, and some are missing; sequencing was by immunoSEQ multiplex PCR. This table has approximately 940,000 clones, approximately 80% appearing once. This rearrangement joins TRBV19 to TRBJ1-1; 7 bases align to TRBD1. Specimen: memory CD4+ T cells sorted from blood. The subset: CD45RA-negative fraction. The receptor was isolated from a man aged 18 to 35 in good health. This chain's CDR3 is CASRGGRTDTEAFF. In nucleotides, the CDR3 is TGTGCCAGTAGAGGGGGCCGGACGGACACTGAAGCTTTCTTT.